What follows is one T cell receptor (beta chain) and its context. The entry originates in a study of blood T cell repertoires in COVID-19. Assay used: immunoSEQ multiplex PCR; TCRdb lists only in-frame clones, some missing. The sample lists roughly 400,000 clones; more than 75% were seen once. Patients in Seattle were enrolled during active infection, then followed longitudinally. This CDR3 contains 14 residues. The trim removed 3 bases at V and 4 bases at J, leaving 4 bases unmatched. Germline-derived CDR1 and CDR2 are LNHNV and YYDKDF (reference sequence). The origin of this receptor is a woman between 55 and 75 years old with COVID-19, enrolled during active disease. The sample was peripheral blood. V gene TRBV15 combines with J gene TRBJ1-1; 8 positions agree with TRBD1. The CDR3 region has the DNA TGTGCCACCAGCAGCAGGGGGCTCGGCACTGAAGCTTTCTTT. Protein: CATSSRGLGTEAFF.